This TCR beta chain derives from a study of CD8+CD57+ T cells in acquired aplastic anemia. Study background: Sorted CD4+ and CD8+ cells gave a mean 3.2 ug DNA, range about 0.17 to 27.4 ug. The study, taken as a whole, reports: The CD8+ Simpson's diversity of patients and controls was not significantly different. A set of twenty-nine CD8+ CDR3 sequences was shared between patients and controls, and these sequences appeared highly expressed in patients.

TCR beta VDJ and CDR3 profiling used genomic DNA as template. One entry per CDR3 protein results from TCRdb running MiXCR on the reads. This sample has 130,000 or so distinct CDR3 sequences, with about 40% found just once. This clonotype was observed many times. The antigen is unknown. V was shortened by 3 bases and J by 3 bases, with 17 bases between the two germline ends. This CDR3 spans 16 amino acids. CDR1 SEHNR and CDR2 FQNEAQ come from the germline V gene (reference sequence). The source material was sorted CD4+, CD8+, or CD8+CD57+ T cells (not recorded which) from PBMCs. The chain recombines TRBV7-9 with TRBJ1-2; D perhaps matches TRBD1 (6 bases). The sequence came from a human donor in good health, serving as a control. The CDR3 DNA reads TGTGCCAGCAGCTTCCCTATATCCGGACAGTACTATGGCTACACCTTC. Translating gives CASSFPISGQYYGYTF. The full variable domain, with the rest looked up from reference TRBV7-9 and TRBJ1-2, is DTGVSQNPRHKITKRGQNVTFRCDPISEHNRLYWYRQTLGQGPEFLTYFQNEAQLEKSRLLSDRFSAERPKGSFSTLEIQRTEQGDSAMYLCASSFPISGQYYGYTFGSGTRLTVV.